This TCR beta chain originates from a study of OX40 agonist ivuxolimab in advanced cancers. Comment on this clone: The target antigen is unknown.

The V and J ends lost 5 bases and 8 bases respectively, with 19 bases between them. The CDR3 extends over 15 amino acids. Germline CDR1 SGHNT, CDR2 YYREEE (reference sequence). TCRdb's table, derived via immunoSEQ multiplex PCR, lists solely in-frame clones and lacks some. The sample holds 99,000 or so clones, 90% to 96% seen once. Study findings and constraints: There were also nonresponders showing low normalized T-cell clonal expansion. Clonal expansion was seen in CD4+ and CD8+ blood T cells by week 6 at 0.1 to 3.0 mg/kg.

This receptor was obtained from an adult with an advanced solid tumor such as melanoma, head and neck, liver or kidney cancer. The sample here was CD4+ or CD8+ T cells sorted from blood, taken in a trial of the OX40 agonist ivuxolimab. This chain uses TRBV5-4 with TRBJ1-4, with D tentatively TRBD1 (6 bases). CDR3 sequence: CASRTLAGASEKLFF. In DNA form, the CDR3 reads TGTGCCAGCAGGACTCTCGCGGGGGCATCGGAAAAACTGTTTTTT.